The clone carrying this TCR beta chain was counted a single time. 60 Vbeta and 13 Jbeta primers were used in PCR. Repertoires were generated with immunoSEQ multiplex PCR, while TCRdb's copy carries only in-frame clones and drops some. The sample has over 45,000 clones; 81% are singletons. The data were taken from a study of cytomegalovirus exposure and HLA in healthy donors. V shed 3 bases and J shed 5 bases, with 25 bases lying between them. This CDR3 contains 18 residues. Germline-derived CDR1 and CDR2 are KGHSH and LQKENI. This sequence originates from a boy aged 10-17 years in good health and CMV-seropositive. The chain has TRBV18 and TRBJ2-5; a weak D match, TRBD1 (6 bases). Sequencing was performed on PBMCs. CDR3 nucleotides: TGTGCCAGCTCACCCCCAGCCGGTACAGGGTTAGGAATGGAGACCCAGTACTTC. This sequence encodes CASSPPAGTGLGMETQYF. The complete variable domain, with remaining parts taken from reference TRBV18 and TRBJ2-5, reads NAGVMQNPRHLVRRRGQEARLRCSPMKGHSHVYWYRQLPEEGLKFMVYLQKENIIDESGMPKERFSAEFPKEGPSILRIQQVVRGDSAAYFCASSPPAGTGLGMETQYFGPGTRLLVL.